These T cell receptor beta chains were read from a single sample in a study of T cells in Graves' hyperthyroidism and ophthalmopathy. MiXCR was run by TCRdb on the multiplex PCR reads, yielding one entry per CDR3 protein. The sample has hundreds of thousands of distinct CDR3 sequences; 24% are singletons. The specimen sequenced was blood. Receptor source: a woman in her 30s with Graves' ophthalmopathy. The CDR3 runs from the conserved cysteine through the conserved F or W. The D gene is left open where the match is weak. Clone sizes are given selectively: once, few, many, or a class where the clone is expanded.

TRBJ1-1,many,NA,TRBV6-5,TGTGCCAGCAGGTCGGGCTCCGGGATCACTGAAGCTTTCTTT,CASRSGSGITEAFF
TRBJ2-7,many,TRBD2,TRBV28,TGTGCCAGCAGTTTCCTAGCGGGTGGAATCTACGAGCAGTACTTC,CASSFLAGGIYEQYF
TRBJ2-7,many,NA,TRBV3-1,TGTGCCAGCAGCCAAGCAGACTACGAGCAGTACTTC,CASSQADYEQYF
TRBJ1-3,many,NA,TRBV12-3/TRBV12-4,TGTGCCAGCAGTTTCGTCGGGCGACGGGGAAACACCATATATTTT,CASSFVGRRGNTIYF
TRBJ1-2,NA,NA,TRBV24-1,TGTGCCACCAGTGGCATACAGGGATCTAACTATGGCTACACCTTC,CATSGIQGSNYGYTF
TRBJ2-7,few,NA,TRBV9,TGTGCCAGCAGCTCAGAGGCGGGACCCGTGGCTTTGTACGAGCAGTACTTC,CASSSEAGPVALYEQYF
TRBJ1-1,many,NA,TRBV2,TGTGCCAGCATTGCCCATCTAATCAAGAACACTGAAGCTTTCTTT,CASIAHLIKNTEAFF
TRBJ2-2,many,TRBD1,TRBV11-2,TGTGCCAGCAGCTTGCACAGGGGGTCGAACACCGGGGAGCTGTTTTTT,CASSLHRGSNTGELFF
TRBJ1-1,NA,NA,TRBV4-3,TGCGCCAGCAGCGCACAGAGGGGGAACACTGAAGCTTTCTTT,CASSAQRGNTEAFF
TRBJ1-1,many,NA,TRBV19,TGTGCCAGTAGTATAATTGGGAACACTGAAGCTTTCTTT,CASSIIGNTEAFF
TRBJ1-5,many,NA,TRBV2,TGTGCCAGCAGTGAAAGTGAGCTCAATCAGCCCCAGCATTTT,CASSESELNQPQHF
TRBJ2-5,many,NA,TRBV7-8,TGTGCCAGCAGCTTAGATCGTAGGTACCAAGAGACCCAGTACTTC,CASSLDRRYQETQYF
TRBJ1-5,many,TRBD1,TRBV7-2,TGTGCCAGCCGATTACTGGACAGGGTTGATCAGCCCCAGCATTTT,CASRLLDRVDQPQHF
TRBJ2-7,NA,NA,TRBV5-1,TGCGCCAGCAGGGAGGTCGCGGAGGGGCTCTCCTACTACGAGCAGTACTTC,CASREVAEGLSYYEQYF
TRBJ1-1,NA,NA,TRBV10-3,TGTGCCATCAGTGGAACAGGCCTGGGTACTGAAGCTTTCTTT,CAISGTGLGTEAFF
TRBJ1-2,NA,NA,TRBV11-2,TGTGCCAGCAGCTTAAAGGTCCACTATGGCTACAGGTTC,CASSLKVHYGYRF